This T cell receptor beta chain came from a study of OX40 agonist ivuxolimab in advanced cancers. Study observations and caveats: The study observed clonal expansion of CD4+ and CD8+ blood T cells by week 6 at 0.1 to 3.0 mg/kg.

About this clone: What it binds is unknown.

Per germline, CDR1 MNHEY and CDR2 SMNVEV (reference sequence). This CDR3 is built from 13 residues. Trimming cost V 3 bases and J 5 bases, with 10 bases left between them. Profiling relied on immunoSEQ multiplex PCR, and the TCRdb table lists in-frame clones only, not all of them. The repertoire holds about 22,000 clones, with roughly nine tenths as singletons. The input for sequencing was CD4+ or CD8+ T cells sorted from blood, taken in a trial of the OX40 agonist ivuxolimab. The chain links TRBV27 to TRBJ2-5, with D uncertain. The TCR comes from an adult with an advanced solid tumor such as melanoma, head and neck, liver or kidney cancer. The CDR3 sequence is CASSLGLGETQYF. The CDR3, as DNA: TGTGCCAGCAGTTTGGGCTTGGGTGAGACCCAGTACTTC.